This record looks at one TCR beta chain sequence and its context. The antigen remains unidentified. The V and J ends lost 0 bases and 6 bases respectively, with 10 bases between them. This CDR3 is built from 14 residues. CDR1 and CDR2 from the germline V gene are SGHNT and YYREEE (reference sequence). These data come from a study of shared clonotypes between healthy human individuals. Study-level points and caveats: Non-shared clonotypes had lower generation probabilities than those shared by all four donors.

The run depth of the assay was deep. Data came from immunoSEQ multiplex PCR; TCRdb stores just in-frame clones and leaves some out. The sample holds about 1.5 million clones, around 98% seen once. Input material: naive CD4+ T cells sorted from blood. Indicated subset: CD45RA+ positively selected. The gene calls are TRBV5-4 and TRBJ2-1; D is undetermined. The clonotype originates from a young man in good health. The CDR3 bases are TGTGCCAGCAGCTTGGAGAGTAGGATCAATGAGCAGTTCTTC. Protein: CASSLESRINEQFF.